Shown below are 10 T cell receptor beta chains from a single sample sequenced in a study of siplizumab effects on memory and regulatory T cells. Clones were read by immunoSEQ multiplex PCR, and TCRdb kept only the in-frame ones, dropping some. The repertoire holds some 87,000 clones, with about nine tenths as singletons. The specimen sequenced was CD4+ T cells sorted from blood. The receptors here all came from a human donor in good health.

V gene TRBV2 combines with J gene TRBJ2-6; no clear D gene. Trimming took 3 bases from V and 0 from J, leaving 6 bases between them. This CDR3 comprises 15 residues. The germline CDR1 and CDR2 sequences are SNHLY and FYNNEI. CDR3 in DNA: TGTGCCAGCAGTGACCTGCGCTCTGGGGCCAACGTCCTGACTTTC. Protein: CASSDLRSGANVLTF.

The CDR3 DNA follows: TGTGCCAGCAGCTCGGGGACTAGCGGGTTATACGAGCAGTACTTC. Translation: CASSSGTSGLYEQYF. The J gene is TRBJ2-7, the V gene TRBV5-4, with TRBD2 identical over 12 bases. The CDR3 consists of 15 residues. CDR1 is SGHNT and CDR2 is YYREEE in the germline V gene (reference sequence). Trimming at V came to 3 bases and at J to 4 bases, leaving 5 bases not matched to a gene.

The genes are TRBV7-6 and TRBJ2-3; 9 nucleotides agree with TRBD2. The germline V gene encodes CDR1 SGHVS and CDR2 FNYEAQ. After removal of 5 bases from V and 4 bases from J, the junction contained 13 bases not matched to a gene. CDR3 length equals 17 residues. The CDR3 is CASSKTTSGLFPDTQYF. The CDR3 DNA is TGTGCCAGCAGCAAAACGACTAGCGGTCTGTTTCCAGATACGCAGTATTTT.

The J gene is TRBJ2-1, the V gene TRBV10-2, with 8 bases aligning to TRBD1. Looked up from germline, CDR1 is WSHSY and CDR2 is SAAADI. The CDR3 runs 13 residues. J gave up 10 bases and V 5 bases, and 7 bases lay outside the gene matches. In DNA, the CDR3 is TGCGCCAGCAGTCTCACAGGGGGGAGGGAGCAGTTCTTC. As protein: CASSLTGGREQFF.

This clone was counted only a few times. At the DNA level, this CDR3 is encoded by other sequences in the same sample as well. This rearrangement joins TRBV11-3 to TRBJ2-2, with TRBD1 matching 7 bases. Germline-derived CDR1 and CDR2 are SGHNT and YENEEA. With 3 bases clipped from V and 4 bases from J, the junction kept 2 bases outside the gene matches. There are 14 residues in the CDR3. CDR3 sequence reads: CASSLAGGTGELFF. CDR3 in DNA: TGTGCCAGCAGCTTGGCAGGGGGCACCGGGGAGCTGTTTTTT.

The chain uses TRBV30 and TRBJ2-6; weak D call: TRBD1 (6 bases). The CDR3 totals 16 residues. Germline CDR1 is GTSNPN and CDR2 is SVGIG (reference sequence). With 0 bases removed from V and 2 bases from J, the gap between germline ends came to 11 bases. CDR3 loop: CAWSVPAGAGANVLTF. CDR3 DNA: TGTGCCTGGAGTGTACCAGCAGGGGCTGGGGCCAACGTCCTGACTTTC.

The CDR3 region is CASSPRDRGSEQYF. DNA of the CDR3: TGTGCCAGCAGCCCCAGGGACAGGGGGTCCGAGCAGTACTTC. The chain is built from TRBV7-3 and TRBJ2-7, with TRBD1 matching 11 bases. The germline V gene encodes CDR1 SGHTA and CDR2 FQGTGA. CDR3 size: 14 residues. The trim removed 5 bases at V and 6 bases at J, leaving 6 bases unmatched.

CDR3 sequence reads: CASSLYIGTGINYGYTF. The DNA for the CDR3 is TGTGCCAGCAGCCTATATATAGGGACAGGGATTAACTATGGCTACACCTTC. The chain carries TRBV4-2 and TRBJ1-2; 9 bases align to TRBD1. Germline CDR1 is LGHNA and CDR2 is YNFKEQ. This CDR3 is built from 17 residues. V shed 4 bases, J shed 1 base, and the junction held 10 bases outside the gene matches.

The chain combines TRBV10-2 with TRBJ1-2, with D possibly matching TRBD1 (5 bases). Deletions cut 3 bases from V and 2 bases from J, with 7 bases between. Germline V gene lookup returns CDR1 WSHSY and CDR2 SAAADI. The CDR3 contains 13 residues. The CDR3 sequence is CASSETGNYGYTF. For the CDR3, the DNA is TGCGCCAGCAGTGAAACAGGAAACTATGGCTACACCTTC.

The V gene is TRBV28, the J gene TRBJ2-5; 7 bases match TRBD2. Germline-derived CDR1 and CDR2 are MDHEN and SYDVKM. The CDR3 runs to 16 residues. J was trimmed by 4 bases and V by 6 bases; bases with no gene match: 14. CDR3 bases: TGTGCCAGCAGGGATTCCTTCGGGGGAGGGCTAGAGACCCAGTACTTC. It codes for CASRDSFGGGLETQYF. Looking up the rest from reference TRBV28 and TRBJ2-5 gives the full variable domain: DVKVTQSSRYLVKRTGEKVFLECVQDMDHENMFWYRQDPGLGLRLIYFSYDVKMKEKGDIPEGYSVSREKKERFSLILESASTNQTSMYLCASRDSFGGGLETQYFGPGTRLLVL.